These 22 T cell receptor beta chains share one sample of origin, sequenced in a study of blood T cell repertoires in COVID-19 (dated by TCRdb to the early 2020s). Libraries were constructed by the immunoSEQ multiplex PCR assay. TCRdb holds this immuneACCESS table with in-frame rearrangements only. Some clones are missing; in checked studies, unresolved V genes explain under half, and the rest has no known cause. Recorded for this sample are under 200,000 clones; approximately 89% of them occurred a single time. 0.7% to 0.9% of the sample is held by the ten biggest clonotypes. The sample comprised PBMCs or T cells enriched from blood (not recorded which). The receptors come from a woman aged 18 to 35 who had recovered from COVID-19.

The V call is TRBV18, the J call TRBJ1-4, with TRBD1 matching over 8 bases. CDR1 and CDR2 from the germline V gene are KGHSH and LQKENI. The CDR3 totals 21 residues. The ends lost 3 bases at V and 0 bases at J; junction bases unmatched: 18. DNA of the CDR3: TGTGCCAGCTCACCCGGGACAGGTAGTGCAGGGGTGGGAGCAACTAATGAAAAACTGTTTTTT. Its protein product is CASSPGTGSAGVGATNEKLFF.

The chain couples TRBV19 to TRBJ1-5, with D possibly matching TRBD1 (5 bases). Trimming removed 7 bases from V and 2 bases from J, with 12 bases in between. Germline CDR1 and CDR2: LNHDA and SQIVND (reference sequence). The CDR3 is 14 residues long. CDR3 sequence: CASKEGGGNQPQHF. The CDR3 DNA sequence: TGTGCCAGTAAGGAAGGAGGGGGCAATCAGCCCCAGCATTTT.

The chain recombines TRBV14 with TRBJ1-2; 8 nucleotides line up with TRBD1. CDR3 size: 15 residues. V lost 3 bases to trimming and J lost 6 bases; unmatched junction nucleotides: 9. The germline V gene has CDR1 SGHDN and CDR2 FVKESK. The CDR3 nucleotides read TGTGCCAGCAGCCATAGGGGACAGGTCAGCGATGGCTACACCTTC. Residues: CASSHRGQVSDGYTF.

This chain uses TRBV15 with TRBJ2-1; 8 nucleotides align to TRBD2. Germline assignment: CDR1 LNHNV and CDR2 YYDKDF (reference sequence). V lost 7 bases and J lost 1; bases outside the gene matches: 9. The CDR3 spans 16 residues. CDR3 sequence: CATTSGRGASYNEQFF. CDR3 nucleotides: TGTGCCACCACAAGCGGGAGAGGTGCGTCCTACAATGAGCAGTTCTTC.

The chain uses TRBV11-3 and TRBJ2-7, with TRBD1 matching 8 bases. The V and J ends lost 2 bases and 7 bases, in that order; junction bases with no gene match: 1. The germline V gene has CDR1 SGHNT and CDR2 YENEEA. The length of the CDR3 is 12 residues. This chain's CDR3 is CASSLNRGEQYF. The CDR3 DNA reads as TGTGCCAGCAGCTTAAACAGGGGGGAGCAGTACTTC.

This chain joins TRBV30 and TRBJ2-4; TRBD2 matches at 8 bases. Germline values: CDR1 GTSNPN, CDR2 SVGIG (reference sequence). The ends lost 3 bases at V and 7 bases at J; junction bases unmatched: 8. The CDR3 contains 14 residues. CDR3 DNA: TGTGCCTGGAGAGTTACGAGCGGGAGCAACATTCAGTACTTC. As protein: CAWRVTSGSNIQYF. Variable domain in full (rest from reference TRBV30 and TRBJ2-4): SQTIHQWPATLVQPVGSPLSLECTVEGTSNPNLYWYRQAAGRGLQLLFYSVGIGQISSEVPQNLSASRPQDRQFILSSKKLLLSDSGFYLCAWRVTSGSNIQYFGAGTRLSVL.

CDR3: CATQRGGPIPGQQYF. The DNA of the CDR3 is TGTGCCACCCAGCGCGGGGGTCCAATTCCCGGCCAGCAGTACTTC. V is TRBV6-5 and J is TRBJ2-7, with 7 bases that match TRBD2. CDR3 length equals 15 residues. Germline CDR1 and CDR2: MNHEY and SVGAGI. Germline trimming cut 10 bases from V and 8 bases from J; bases unmatched to any gene: 20.

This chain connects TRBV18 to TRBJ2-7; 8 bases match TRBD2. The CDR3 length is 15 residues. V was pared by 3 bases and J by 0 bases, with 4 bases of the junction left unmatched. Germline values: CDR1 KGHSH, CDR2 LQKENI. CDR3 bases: TGTGCCAGCTCACCGGGTCTAGCGGGCTCCTACGAGCAGTACTTC. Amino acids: CASSPGLAGSYEQYF. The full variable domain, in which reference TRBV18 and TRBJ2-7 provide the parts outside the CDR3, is NAGVMQNPRHLVRRRGQEARLRCSPMKGHSHVYWYRQLPEEGLKFMVYLQKENIIDESGMPKERFSAEFPKEGPSILRIQQVVRGDSAAYFCASSPGLAGSYEQYFGPGTRLTVT.

CDR3 coding DNA: TGCGCCAGCAGCTTAGGTGGGGACTGGACCTACAATGAGCAGTTCTTC. Its translation: CASSLGGDWTYNEQFF. V gene TRBV5-1 combines with J gene TRBJ2-1, with D possibly being TRBD2 (6 bases). The V end lost 2 bases, the J end lost 2 bases, and 14 bases lay between the germline ends. Germline V gene data show CDR1 as SGHRS and CDR2 as YFSETQ. The CDR3 length is 16 residues.

The CDR3 DNA follows: TGTGCCAGCAGTTTTTCGCTGGCAGGGGAGTATTTT. This sequence encodes CASSFSLAGEYF. The gene calls are TRBV12-3 or TRBV12-4 and TRBJ2-3; D perhaps matches TRBD1 (6 bases). The CDR3 covers 12 residues. The germline V and J ends were trimmed by 3 bases and 13 bases, with 14 bases remaining between them.

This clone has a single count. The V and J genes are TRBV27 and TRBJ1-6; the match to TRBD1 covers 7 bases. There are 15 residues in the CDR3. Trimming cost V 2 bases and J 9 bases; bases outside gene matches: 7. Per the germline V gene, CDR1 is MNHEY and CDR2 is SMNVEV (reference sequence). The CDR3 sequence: CASSLGGTVVSPLHF. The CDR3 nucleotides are TGTGCCAGCAGTTTAGGTGGGACAGTCGTTTCACCCCTCCACTTT.

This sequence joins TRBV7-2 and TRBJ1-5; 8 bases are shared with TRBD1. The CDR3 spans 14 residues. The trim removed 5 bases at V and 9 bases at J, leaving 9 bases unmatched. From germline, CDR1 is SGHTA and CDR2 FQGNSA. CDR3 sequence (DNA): TGTGCCAGCAGCCCTGGACAGGGTGGTGCGCCCCAGCATTTT. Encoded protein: CASSPGQGGAPQHF. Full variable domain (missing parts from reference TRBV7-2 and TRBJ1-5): GAGVSQSPSNKVTEKGKDVELRCDPISGHTALYWYRQSLGQGLEFLIYFQGNSAPDKSGLPSDRFSAERTGGSVSTLTIQRTQQEDSAVYLCASSPGQGGAPQHFGDGTRLSIL.

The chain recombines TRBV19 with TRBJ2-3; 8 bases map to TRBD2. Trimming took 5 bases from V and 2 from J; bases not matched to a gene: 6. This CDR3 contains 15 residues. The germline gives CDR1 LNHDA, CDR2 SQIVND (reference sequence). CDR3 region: CASSVREGHTDTQYF. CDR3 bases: TGTGCCAGTAGTGTCCGGGAGGGACACACAGATACGCAGTATTTT.

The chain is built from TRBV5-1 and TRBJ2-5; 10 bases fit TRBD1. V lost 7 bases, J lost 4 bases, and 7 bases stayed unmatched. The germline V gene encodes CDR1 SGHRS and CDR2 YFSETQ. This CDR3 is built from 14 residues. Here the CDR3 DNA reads TGCGCCAGCCACCGGGACAGGGGAGTAGAGACCCAGTACTTC. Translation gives CASHRDRGVETQYF.

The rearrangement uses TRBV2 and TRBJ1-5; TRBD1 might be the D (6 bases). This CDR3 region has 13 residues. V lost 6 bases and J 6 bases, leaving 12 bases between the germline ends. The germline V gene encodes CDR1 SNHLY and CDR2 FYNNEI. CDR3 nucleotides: TGTGCCAGCAGCGAGGGACACGTTCAGCCCCAGCATTTT. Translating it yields CASSEGHVQPQHF.

CDR3 nucleotides: TGTGCCAGTAGTAACAACAGGGGGAGATACTATGGCTACACCTTC. Protein product: CASSNNRGRYYGYTF. The V and J genes are TRBV19 and TRBJ1-2, with TRBD1 identical over 8 bases. Germline values: CDR1 LNHDA, CDR2 SQIVND (reference sequence). V lost 4 bases and J lost 3; bases outside the gene matches: 7. The CDR3 runs to 15 residues.

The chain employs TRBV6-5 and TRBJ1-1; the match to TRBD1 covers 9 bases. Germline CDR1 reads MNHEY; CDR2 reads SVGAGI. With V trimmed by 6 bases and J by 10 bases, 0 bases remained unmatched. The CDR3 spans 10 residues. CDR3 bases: TGTGCCAGCAGGGACAGGGGAGCTTTCTTT. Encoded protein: CASRDRGAFF.

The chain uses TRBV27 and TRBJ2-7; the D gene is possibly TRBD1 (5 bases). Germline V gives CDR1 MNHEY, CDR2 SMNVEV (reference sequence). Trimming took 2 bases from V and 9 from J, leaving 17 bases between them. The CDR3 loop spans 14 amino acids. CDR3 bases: TGTGCCAGCAGTTTAAAGGGGATGGGATCGGGGCAGTACTTC. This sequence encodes CASSLKGMGSGQYF.

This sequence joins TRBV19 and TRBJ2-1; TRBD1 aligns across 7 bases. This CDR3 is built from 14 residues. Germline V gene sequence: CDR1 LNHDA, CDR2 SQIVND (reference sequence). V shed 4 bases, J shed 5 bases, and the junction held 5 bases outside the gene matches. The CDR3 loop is CASSTGTENNEQFF. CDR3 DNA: TGTGCCAGTAGTACGGGGACAGAAAACAATGAGCAGTTCTTC.

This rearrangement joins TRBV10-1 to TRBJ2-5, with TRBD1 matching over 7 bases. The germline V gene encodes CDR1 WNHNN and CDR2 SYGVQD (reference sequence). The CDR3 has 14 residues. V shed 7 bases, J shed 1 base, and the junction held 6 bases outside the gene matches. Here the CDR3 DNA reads TGCGCCAGCATCCGGGACAGCCTCCAAGAGACCCAGTACTTC. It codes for CASIRDSLQETQYF.

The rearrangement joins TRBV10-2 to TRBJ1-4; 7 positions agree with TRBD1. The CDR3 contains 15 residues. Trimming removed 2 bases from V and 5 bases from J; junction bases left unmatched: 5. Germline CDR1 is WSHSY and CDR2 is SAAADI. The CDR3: CASSEIPTGNEKLFF. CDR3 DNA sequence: TGCGCCAGCAGTGAGATCCCGACAGGGAATGAAAAACTGTTTTTT.

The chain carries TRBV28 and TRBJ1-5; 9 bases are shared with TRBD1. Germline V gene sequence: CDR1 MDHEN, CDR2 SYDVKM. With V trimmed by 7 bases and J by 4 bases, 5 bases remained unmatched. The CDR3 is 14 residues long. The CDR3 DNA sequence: TGTGCCAGCATCGGGACAGGGTGGAATCAGCCCCAGCATTTT. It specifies CASIGTGWNQPQHF.